The 9 T cell receptor beta chains presented below share a single source sample, sequenced in a study of T cells after posttransplantation cyclophosphamide. Profiled with immunoSEQ multiplex PCR; TCRdb holds only in-frame clones, not every one. This table has 18,000 or so clones, approximately 82% appearing once. Sequencing was done on a sample of memory CD4+ T cells sorted from blood. The receptors here all came from a man aged 30 to 45 in good health and a related stem cell transplant donor.

This chain links TRBV2 with TRBJ2-2; D remains unclear. The germline gives CDR1 SNHLY, CDR2 FYNNEI. Trimming removed 5 bases at V and 5 bases at J, with 6 bases between. CDR3 length equals 12 residues. The CDR3 loop reads CASSLGTGELFF. CDR3 nucleotide sequence: TGTGCCAGCAGTCTAGGAACCGGGGAGCTGTTTTTT.

The rearrangement joins TRBV6-1 to TRBJ2-3, with 10 bases matching TRBD2. Trimming at V came to 10 bases and at J to 8 bases, leaving 15 bases not matched to a gene. Per the germline V gene, CDR1 is MNHNS and CDR2 is SASEGT. This CDR3 comprises 15 residues. CDR3 in DNA: TGTGCCATCCTTAACGGAGCGGGGGGGAGGGGTACGCAGTATTTT. It codes for CAILNGAGGRGTQYF.

The chain links TRBV19 to TRBJ1-1; D is possibly TRBD1 (6 bases). Looked up from germline, CDR1 is LNHDA and CDR2 is SQIVND (reference sequence). V lost 3 bases to trimming and J lost 7 bases, with 12 bases between them. The CDR3 extends over 13 amino acids. The CDR3 DNA sequence: TGTGCCAGTAGTATCAGGGGCCGGGTTGAAGCTTTCTTT. The encoded protein is CASSIRGRVEAFF. Variable domain in full (rest from reference TRBV19 and TRBJ1-1): DGGITQSPKYLFRKEGQNVTLSCEQNLNHDAMYWYRQDPGQGLRLIYYSQIVNDFQKGDIAEGYSVSREKKESFPLTVTSAQKNPTAFYLCASSIRGRVEAFFGQGTRLTVV.

The rearrangement uses TRBV2 and TRBJ2-7; 9 positions agree with TRBD2. J gave up 7 bases and V 3 bases, and 4 bases lay outside the gene matches. The V gene's germline CDR1 is SNHLY and CDR2 FYNNEI. This CDR3 has 13 amino acids. CDR3 bases: TGTGCCAGCAGTGATAGCGGGGGTTGGGAGCAGTACTTC. Amino acids: CASSDSGGWEQYF.

Here the CDR3 reads CASSITGARGYTF. The CDR3 DNA reads TGTGCCAGCAGTATAACAGGGGCTCGTGGCTACACCTTC. The V and J genes are TRBV28 and TRBJ1-2; TRBD1 aligns across 7 bases. V lost 5 bases, J lost 7 bases, and 7 bases stayed unmatched. The germline gives CDR1 MDHEN, CDR2 SYDVKM. This CDR3 region has 13 residues.

V usage is TRBV28 and J usage is TRBJ1-1; perhaps TRBD1 as D (5 bases). Trimming left V 6 bases short and J 14 bases short, with 28 bases between. The CDR3 length is 15 residues. Per the germline V gene, CDR1 is MDHEN and CDR2 is SYDVKM. This CDR3 reads CASRKLAGRVAGGFF. In nucleotides, the CDR3 is TGTGCCAGCAGGAAATTGGCCGGCAGGGTCGCCGGTGGATTCTTT.

The chain employs TRBV6-5 and TRBJ1-5; D uncertain. Trimming left V 3 bases short and J 3 bases short, with 12 bases between. This CDR3 has 15 amino acids. Germline V lookup: CDR1 MNHEY, CDR2 SVGAGI. CDR3 sequence reads: CASSYSRSPNQPQHF. DNA of the CDR3: TGTGCCAGCAGTTATTCCCGCAGTCCCAATCAGCCCCAGCATTTT.

As concerns this clone: Other DNA sequences in the same sample also yield this CDR3. The chain employs TRBV9 and TRBJ1-6; unclear D gene. V was clipped by 0 bases and J by 8 bases, with 12 bases between them. Germline V gives CDR1 SGDLS, CDR2 YYNGEE. This CDR3 spans 15 amino acids. The CDR3 bases are TGTGCCAGCAGCGTAGGTCCCTACGAGGATTCACCCCTCCACTTT. This sequence encodes CASSVGPYEDSPLHF.

The rearrangement joins TRBV7-2 to TRBJ2-5; TRBD2 agrees at 11 bases. Germline V gene sequence: CDR1 SGHTA, CDR2 FQGNSA. This CDR3 contains 14 residues. The V segment lost 5 bases and the J segment 2 bases; nucleotides outside the gene matches: 1. CDR3 residues: CASSPSGGQETQYF. Here the CDR3 DNA reads TGTGCCAGCAGCCCTAGCGGGGGGCAAGAGACCCAGTACTTC.